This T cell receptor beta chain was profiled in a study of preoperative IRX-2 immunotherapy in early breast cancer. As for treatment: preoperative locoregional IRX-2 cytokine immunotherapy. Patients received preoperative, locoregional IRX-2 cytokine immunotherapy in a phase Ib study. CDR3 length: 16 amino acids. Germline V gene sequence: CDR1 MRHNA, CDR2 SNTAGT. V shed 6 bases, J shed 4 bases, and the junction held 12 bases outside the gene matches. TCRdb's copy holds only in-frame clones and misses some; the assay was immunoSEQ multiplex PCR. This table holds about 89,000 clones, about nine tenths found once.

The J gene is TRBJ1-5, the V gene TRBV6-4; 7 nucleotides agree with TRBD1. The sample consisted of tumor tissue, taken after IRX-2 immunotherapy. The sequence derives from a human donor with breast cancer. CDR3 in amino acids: CASRGGQTMKNQPQHF. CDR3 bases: TGTGCCAGCAGAGGGGGACAGACAATGAAAAATCAGCCCCAGCATTTT.